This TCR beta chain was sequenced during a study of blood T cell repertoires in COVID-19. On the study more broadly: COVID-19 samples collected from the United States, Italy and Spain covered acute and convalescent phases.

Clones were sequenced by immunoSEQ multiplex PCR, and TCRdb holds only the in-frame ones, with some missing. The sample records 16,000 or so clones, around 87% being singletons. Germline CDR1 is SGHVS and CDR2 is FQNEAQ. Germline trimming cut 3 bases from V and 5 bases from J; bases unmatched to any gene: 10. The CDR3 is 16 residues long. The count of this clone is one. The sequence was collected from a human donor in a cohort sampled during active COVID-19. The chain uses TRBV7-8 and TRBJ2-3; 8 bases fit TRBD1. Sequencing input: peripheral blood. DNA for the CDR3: TGTGCCAGCAGCTTTGTAGGCAGGGGGCGCGAAGATACGCAGTATTTT. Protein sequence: CASSFVGRGREDTQYF.